The 10 T cell receptor beta chains below come from one sample, sequenced in a study of blood T cell repertoires in COVID-19. The data were produced by immunoSEQ multiplex PCR, yet TCRdb's version contains in-frame clones alone and is incomplete. The table shows some 360,000 clones, with about 87% occurring only once. The sequenced material came from peripheral blood. These receptors were obtained from a woman aged 60-75 years with COVID-19, enrolled during active disease.

The V gene is TRBV30, the J gene TRBJ1-5; TRBD1 is a possible D gene (6 bases). Germline-derived CDR1 and CDR2 are GTSNPN and SVGIG (reference sequence). This CDR3 region has 16 residues. Trimming stripped 1 base from V and 3 bases from J, with 16 bases between. CDR3 DNA sequence: TGTGCCTGGAGTGGAGGGGGTACAGGGCCCAATCAGCCCCAGCATTTT. It codes for CAWSGGGTGPNQPQHF.

In nucleotides, the CDR3 is TGTGCCAGCAGCGACGAGGATACGCAGTATTTT. Protein: CASSDEDTQYF. This chain uses TRBV9 with TRBJ2-3; the D is unclear. From germline, CDR1 is SGDLS and CDR2 YYNGEE. Trimming removed 3 bases from V and 6 bases from J, with 5 bases in between. The CDR3 sequence is 11 residues long.

The chain recombines TRBV25-1 with TRBJ1-1, with unresolved D. Germline assignment: CDR1 MGHDK and CDR2 SYGVNS. There are 14 residues in the CDR3. V was cut by 7 bases and J by 1 base, with 13 bases left in between. The CDR3 DNA sequence: TGTGCCAGCACCCATAGCGGAGGGAACACTGAAGCTTTCTTT. It encodes CASTHSGGNTEAFF.

V and J are TRBV28 and TRBJ2-3, with a possible D match to TRBD1 (6 bases). V lost 8 bases, J lost 0 bases, and 15 bases lay in between. CDR3 length equals 15 residues. Germline CDR1 is MDHEN and CDR2 is SYDVKM. CDR3 loop: CASLGAARSTDTQYF. For the CDR3, the DNA is TGTGCCAGCTTGGGGGCCGCCAGGAGCACAGATACGCAGTATTTT.

This chain uses TRBV19 with TRBJ2-1, with 9 bases matching TRBD2. The V segment lost 2 bases and the J segment 7 bases; nucleotides outside the gene matches: 6. Germline V lookup: CDR1 LNHDA, CDR2 SQIVND (reference sequence). The CDR3 totals 15 residues. The CDR3 is CASSIRAGGLNEQFF. CDR3 DNA: TGTGCCAGTAGTATAAGAGCGGGGGGTTTAAATGAGCAGTTCTTC. Full variable domain (missing parts from reference TRBV19 and TRBJ2-1): DGGITQSPKYLFRKEGQNVTLSCEQNLNHDAMYWYRQDPGQGLRLIYYSQIVNDFQKGDIAEGYSVSREKKESFPLTVTSAQKNPTAFYLCASSIRAGGLNEQFFGPGTRLTVL.

The chain is built from TRBV2 and TRBJ2-5; D uncertain. The germline V and J ends were trimmed by 5 bases and 4 bases, with 11 bases remaining between them. CDR3 length equals 13 residues. Per germline, CDR1 SNHLY and CDR2 FYNNEI. The CDR3 DNA follows: TGTGCCAGCAGTATGGCGGTTCCAGAGACCCAGTACTTC. This encodes CASSMAVPETQYF.

V gene TRBV6-5 combines with J gene TRBJ1-1; TRBD1 matches 7 bases. Germline V gene sequence: CDR1 MNHEY, CDR2 SVGAGI. V gave up 5 bases and J gave up 2 bases; unmatched junction bases: 8. The CDR3 sequence is 15 residues long. In DNA, the CDR3 is TGTGCCAGCAGTCTCCGAGGGGGCGCAAACACTGAAGCTTTCTTT. It is translated as CASSLRGGANTEAFF.

The chain has TRBV2 and TRBJ1-6; D is perhaps TRBD1 (5 bases). V dropped 2 bases and J dropped 10 bases, with 12 bases sitting between them. Germline CDR1 SNHLY, CDR2 FYNNEI. The CDR3 has 14 amino acids. DNA for the CDR3: TGTGCCAGCAGTGAAAAGGGGAAAGGGTCACCCCTCCACTTT. Translated: CASSEKGKGSPLHF.

This clone has just a few counts. V and J are TRBV6-6 and TRBJ1-1, with D possibly TRBD1 on 6 matching bases. Trimming removed 2 bases at V and 8 bases at J, with 18 bases between. The CDR3 runs to 15 residues. Germline values: CDR1 MNHNY, CDR2 SVGAGI (reference sequence). DNA for the CDR3: TGTGCCAGCAGTTACCTGGGACATCTCGCGACCGAAGCTTTCTTT. Translated, it gives CASSYLGHLATEAFF.

The J gene is TRBJ2-3, the V gene TRBV10-3, with 7 bases fitting TRBD2. Looked up from germline, CDR1 is ENHRY and CDR2 is SYGVKD. With V trimmed by 1 base and J by 11 bases, 3 bases remained unmatched. This CDR3 has 12 residues. The CDR3 DNA reads TGTGCCATCAGTGAGTGGTGGGGGGGGCAGTATTTT. Amino acids: CAISEWWGGQYF.